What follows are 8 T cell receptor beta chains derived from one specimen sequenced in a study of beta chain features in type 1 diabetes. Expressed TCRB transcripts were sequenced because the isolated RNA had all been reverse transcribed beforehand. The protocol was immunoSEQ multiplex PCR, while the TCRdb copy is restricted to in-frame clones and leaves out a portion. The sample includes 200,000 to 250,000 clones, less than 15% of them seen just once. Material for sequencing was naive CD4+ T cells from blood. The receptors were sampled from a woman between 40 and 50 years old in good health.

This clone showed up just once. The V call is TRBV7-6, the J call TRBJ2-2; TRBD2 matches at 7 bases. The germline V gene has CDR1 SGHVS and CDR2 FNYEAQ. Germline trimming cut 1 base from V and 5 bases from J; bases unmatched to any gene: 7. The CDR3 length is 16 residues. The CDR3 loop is CASSLVGGARTGELFF. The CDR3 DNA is TGTGCCAGCAGCTTAGTGGGAGGGGCGAGAACCGGGGAGCTGTTTTTT.

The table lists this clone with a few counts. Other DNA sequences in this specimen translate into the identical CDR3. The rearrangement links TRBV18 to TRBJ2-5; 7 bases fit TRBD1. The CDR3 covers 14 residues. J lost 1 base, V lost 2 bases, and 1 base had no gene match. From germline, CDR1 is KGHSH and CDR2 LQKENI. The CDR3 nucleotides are TGTGCCAGCTCACCAGGACAGGCCCAAGAGACCCAGTACTTC. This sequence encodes CASSPGQAQETQYF.

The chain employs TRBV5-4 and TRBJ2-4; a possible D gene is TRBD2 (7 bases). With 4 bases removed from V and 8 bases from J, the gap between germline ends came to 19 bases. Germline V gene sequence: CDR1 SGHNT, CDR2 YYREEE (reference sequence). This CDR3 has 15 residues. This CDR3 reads CASSPWGRGKDIQYF. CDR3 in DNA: TGTGCCAGCAGCCCGTGGGGGCGGGGGAAGGACATTCAGTACTTC.

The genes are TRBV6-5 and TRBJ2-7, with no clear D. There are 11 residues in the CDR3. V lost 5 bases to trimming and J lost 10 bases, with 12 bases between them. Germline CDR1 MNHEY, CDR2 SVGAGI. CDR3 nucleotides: TGTGCCAGCAGTGGCGACTTGGTTCAGTACTTC. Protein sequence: CASSGDLVQYF.

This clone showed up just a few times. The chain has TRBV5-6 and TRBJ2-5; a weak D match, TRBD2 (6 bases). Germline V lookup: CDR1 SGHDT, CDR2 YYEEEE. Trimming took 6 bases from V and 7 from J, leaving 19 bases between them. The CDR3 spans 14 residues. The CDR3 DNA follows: TGTGCCAGCAACTCTCGGGAGCGGTGGGGGACCCAGTACTTC. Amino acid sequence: CASNSRERWGTQYF.

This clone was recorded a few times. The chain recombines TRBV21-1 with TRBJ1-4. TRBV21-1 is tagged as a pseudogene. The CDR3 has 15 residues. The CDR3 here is CASSGRVSTNEKLFF. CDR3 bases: TGTGCCAGCAGCGGGCGGGTTTCAACTAATGAAAAACTGTTTTTT.

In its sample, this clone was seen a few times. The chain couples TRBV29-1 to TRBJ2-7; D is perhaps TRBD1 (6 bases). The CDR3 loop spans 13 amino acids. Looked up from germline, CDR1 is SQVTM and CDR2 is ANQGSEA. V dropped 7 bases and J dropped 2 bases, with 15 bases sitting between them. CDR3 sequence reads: CSAGVGQTYEQYF. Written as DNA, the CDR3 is TGCAGCGCAGGGGTCGGGCAAACCTACGAGCAGTACTTC.

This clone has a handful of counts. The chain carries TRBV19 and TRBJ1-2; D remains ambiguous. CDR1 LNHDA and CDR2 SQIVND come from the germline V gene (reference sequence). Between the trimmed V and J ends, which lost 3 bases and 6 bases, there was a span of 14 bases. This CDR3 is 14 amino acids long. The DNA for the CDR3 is TGTGCCAGTAGTATCGGCGGGCTGGGAAATGGCTACACCTTC. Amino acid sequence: CASSIGGLGNGYTF.